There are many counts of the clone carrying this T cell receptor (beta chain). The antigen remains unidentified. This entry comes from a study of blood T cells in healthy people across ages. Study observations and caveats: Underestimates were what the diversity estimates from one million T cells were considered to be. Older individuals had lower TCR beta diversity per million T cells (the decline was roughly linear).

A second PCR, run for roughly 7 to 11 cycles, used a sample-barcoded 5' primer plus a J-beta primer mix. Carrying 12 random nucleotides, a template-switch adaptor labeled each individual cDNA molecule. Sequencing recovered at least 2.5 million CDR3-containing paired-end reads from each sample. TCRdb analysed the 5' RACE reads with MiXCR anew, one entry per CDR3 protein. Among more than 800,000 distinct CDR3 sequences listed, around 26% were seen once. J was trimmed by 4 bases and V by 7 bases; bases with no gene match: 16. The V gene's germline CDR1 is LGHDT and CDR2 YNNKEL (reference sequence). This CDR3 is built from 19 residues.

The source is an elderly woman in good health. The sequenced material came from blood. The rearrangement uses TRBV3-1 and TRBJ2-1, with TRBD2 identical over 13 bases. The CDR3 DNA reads TGTGCCAGCACCCCAGGAGGACATCTGACTAGCGGGGGGTACAATGAGCAGTTCTTC. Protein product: CASTPGGHLTSGGYNEQFF.